What follows is one T cell receptor beta chain and its context. What it binds is not known. Trimming took off 5 bases at V and 0 bases at J, with 14 bases between the two ends. In germline, CDR1 is LGHNA, CDR2 YNFKEQ. The CDR3 is 17 residues long. The entry originates in a study of CD8 T cells in Susac syndrome. Overall study results and limits: TCR sequencing and HLA analysis covered a relatively small number of individuals.

The authors negatively isolated CD8+ and CD4+ T cells and FACS-enriched TEMRA cells. Random hexamers served to reverse transcribe about 0.5 to 1 ug RNA. Multiplex immunoSEQ PCR targeted 54 Vbeta and 13 Jbeta TCR beta segments. From the immunoSEQ multiplex PCR reads, TCRdb called clonotypes with MiXCR, one entry per CDR3 protein. The sample holds around 150,000 distinct CDR3 sequences, about 94% seen once. The chain joins TRBV4-2 to TRBJ2-6, with a tentative D call TRBD1 (6 bases). The sequencing sample was made of CD4+ T cells from PBMCs. This receptor was taken from a human donor with Susac syndrome. In DNA, the CDR3 is TGTGCCAGCAGCGACGCAGGGGCCCCCTCTGGGGCCAACGTCCTGACTTTC. This codes for CASSDAGAPSGANVLTF.